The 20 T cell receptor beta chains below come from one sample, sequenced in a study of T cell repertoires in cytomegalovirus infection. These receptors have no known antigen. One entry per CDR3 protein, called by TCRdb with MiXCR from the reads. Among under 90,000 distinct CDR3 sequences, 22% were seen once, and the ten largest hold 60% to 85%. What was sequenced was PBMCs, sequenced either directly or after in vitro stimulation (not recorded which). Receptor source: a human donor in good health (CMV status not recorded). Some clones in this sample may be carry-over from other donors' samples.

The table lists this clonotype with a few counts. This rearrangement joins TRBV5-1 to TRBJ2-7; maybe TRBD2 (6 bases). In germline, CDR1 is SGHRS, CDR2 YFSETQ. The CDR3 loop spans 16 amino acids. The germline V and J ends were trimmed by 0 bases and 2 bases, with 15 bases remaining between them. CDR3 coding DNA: TGCGCCAGCAGCTTGGGACGCGGGACGGGTGCCTACGAGCAGTACTTC. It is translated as CASSLGRGTGAYEQYF.

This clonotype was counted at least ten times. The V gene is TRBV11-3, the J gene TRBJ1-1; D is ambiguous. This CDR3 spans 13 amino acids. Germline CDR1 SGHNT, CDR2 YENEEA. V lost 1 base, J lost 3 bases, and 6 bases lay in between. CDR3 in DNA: TGTGCCAGCAGCTTAGTCGCAGACACTGAAGCTTTCTTT. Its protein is CASSLVADTEAFF.

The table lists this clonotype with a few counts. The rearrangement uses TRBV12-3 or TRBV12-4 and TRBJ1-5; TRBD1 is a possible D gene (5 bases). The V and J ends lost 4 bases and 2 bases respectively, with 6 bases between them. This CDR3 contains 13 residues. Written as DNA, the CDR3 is TGTGCCAGCAGTTCGACAGGCAATCAGCCCCAGCATTTT. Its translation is CASSSTGNQPQHF.

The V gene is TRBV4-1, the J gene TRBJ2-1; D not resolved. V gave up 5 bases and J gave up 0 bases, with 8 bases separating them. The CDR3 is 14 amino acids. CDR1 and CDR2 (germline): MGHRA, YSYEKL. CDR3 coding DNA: TGCGCCAGCAGCGGAGAAAGCTCCTACAATGAGCAGTTCTTC. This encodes CASSGESSYNEQFF.

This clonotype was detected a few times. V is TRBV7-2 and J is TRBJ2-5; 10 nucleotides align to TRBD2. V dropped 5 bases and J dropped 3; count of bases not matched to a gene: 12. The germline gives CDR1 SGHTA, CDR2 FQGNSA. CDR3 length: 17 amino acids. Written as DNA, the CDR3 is TGTGCCAGCAGCCGAACACATACCCTAGCGGGGGAAGAGACCCAGTACTTC. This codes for CASSRTHTLAGEETQYF. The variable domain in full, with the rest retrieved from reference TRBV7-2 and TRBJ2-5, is GAGVSQSPSNKVTEKGKDVELRCDPISGHTALYWYRQSLGQGLEFLIYFQGNSAPDKSGLPSDRFSAERTGGSVSTLTIQRTQQEDSAVYLCASSRTHTLAGEETQYFGPGTRLLVL.

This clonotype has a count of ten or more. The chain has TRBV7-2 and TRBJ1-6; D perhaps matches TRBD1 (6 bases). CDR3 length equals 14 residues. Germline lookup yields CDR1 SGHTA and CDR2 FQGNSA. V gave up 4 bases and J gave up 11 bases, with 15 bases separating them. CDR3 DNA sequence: TGTGCCAGCAGCTCCGTAAACAGGGAGGCACCCCTCCACTTT. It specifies CASSSVNREAPLHF.

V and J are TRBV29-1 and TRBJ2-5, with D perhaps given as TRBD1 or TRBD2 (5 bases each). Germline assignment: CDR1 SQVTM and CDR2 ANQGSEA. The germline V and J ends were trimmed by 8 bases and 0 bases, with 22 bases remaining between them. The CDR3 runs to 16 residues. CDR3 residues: CSILGRGRRYQETQYF. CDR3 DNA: TGCAGCATACTAGGAAGGGGCAGGAGGTACCAAGAGACCCAGTACTTC. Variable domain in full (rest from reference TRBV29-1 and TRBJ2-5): SAVISQKPSRDICQRGTSLTIQCQVDSQVTMMFWYRQQPGQSLTLIATANQGSEATYESGFVIDKFPISRPNLTFSTLTVSNMSPEDSSIYLCSILGRGRRYQETQYFGPGTRLLVL.

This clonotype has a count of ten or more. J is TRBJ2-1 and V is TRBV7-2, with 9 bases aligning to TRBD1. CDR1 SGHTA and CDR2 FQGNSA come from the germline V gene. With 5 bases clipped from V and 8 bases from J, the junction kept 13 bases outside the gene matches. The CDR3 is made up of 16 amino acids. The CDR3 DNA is TGTGCCAGCAGCCGATGGGGGGACAGGGTGGAATATGAGCAGTTCTTC. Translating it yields CASSRWGDRVEYEQFF.

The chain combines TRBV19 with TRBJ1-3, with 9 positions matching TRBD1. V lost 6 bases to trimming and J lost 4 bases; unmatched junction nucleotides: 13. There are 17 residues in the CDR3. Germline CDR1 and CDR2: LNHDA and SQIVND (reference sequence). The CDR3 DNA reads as TGTGCCAGTAGACAACCGGGACAGGGCGTAGCCGGAAACACCATATATTTT. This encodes CASRQPGQGVAGNTIYF.

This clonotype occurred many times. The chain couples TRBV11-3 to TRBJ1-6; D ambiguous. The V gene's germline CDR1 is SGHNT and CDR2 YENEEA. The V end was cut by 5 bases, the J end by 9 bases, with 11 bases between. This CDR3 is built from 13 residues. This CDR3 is CASSSNSFSPLHF. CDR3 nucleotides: TGTGCCAGCAGCAGCAACAGCTTTTCACCCCTCCACTTT. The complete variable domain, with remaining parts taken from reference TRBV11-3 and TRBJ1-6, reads EAGVVQSPRYKIIEKKQPVAFWCNPISGHNTLYWYLQNLGQGPELLIRYENEEAVDDSQLPKDRFSAERLKGVDSTLKIQPAELGDSAVYLCASSSNSFSPLHFGNGTRLTVT.

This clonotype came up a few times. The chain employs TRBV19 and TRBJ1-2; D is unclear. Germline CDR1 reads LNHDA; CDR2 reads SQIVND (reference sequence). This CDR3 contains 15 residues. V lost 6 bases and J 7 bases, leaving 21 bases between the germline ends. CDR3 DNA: TGTGCCAGTAGCTCCTTGGACGCGCCCCGGGGTGGCTACACCTTC. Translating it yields CASSSLDAPRGGYTF. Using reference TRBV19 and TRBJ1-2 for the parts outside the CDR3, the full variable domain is DGGITQSPKYLFRKEGQNVTLSCEQNLNHDAMYWYRQDPGQGLRLIYYSQIVNDFQKGDIAEGYSVSREKKESFPLTVTSAQKNPTAFYLCASSSLDAPRGGYTFGSGTRLTVV.

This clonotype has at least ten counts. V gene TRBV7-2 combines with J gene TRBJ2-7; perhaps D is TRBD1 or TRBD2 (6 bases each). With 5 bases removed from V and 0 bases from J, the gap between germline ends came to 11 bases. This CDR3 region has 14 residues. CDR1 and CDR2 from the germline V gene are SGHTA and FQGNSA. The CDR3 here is CASSKGGSSYEQYV. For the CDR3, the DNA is TGTGCCAGCAGCAAAGGGGGGAGCTCCTACGAGCAGTACGTC.

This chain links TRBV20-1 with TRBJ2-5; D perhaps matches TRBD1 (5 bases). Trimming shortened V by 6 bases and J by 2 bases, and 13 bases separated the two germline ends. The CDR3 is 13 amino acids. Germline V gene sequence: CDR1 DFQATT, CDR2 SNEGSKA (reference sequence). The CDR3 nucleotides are TGCAGTGCCACGACAGTCCTTCAAGAGACCCAGTACTTC. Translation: CSATTVLQETQYF.

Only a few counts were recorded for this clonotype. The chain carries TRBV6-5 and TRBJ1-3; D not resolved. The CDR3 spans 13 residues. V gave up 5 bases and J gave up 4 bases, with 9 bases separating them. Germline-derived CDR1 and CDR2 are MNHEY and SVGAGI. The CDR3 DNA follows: TGTGCCAGCAGTCAACAGAGAGGAAACACCATATATTTT. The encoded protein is CASSQQRGNTIYF.

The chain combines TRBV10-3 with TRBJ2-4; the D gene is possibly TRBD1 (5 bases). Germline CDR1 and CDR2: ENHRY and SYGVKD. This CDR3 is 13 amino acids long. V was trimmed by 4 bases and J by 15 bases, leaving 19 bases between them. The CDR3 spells CAISGAGLSFMYF. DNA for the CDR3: TGTGCCATCAGTGGCGCAGGGCTATCGTTTATGTACTTC.

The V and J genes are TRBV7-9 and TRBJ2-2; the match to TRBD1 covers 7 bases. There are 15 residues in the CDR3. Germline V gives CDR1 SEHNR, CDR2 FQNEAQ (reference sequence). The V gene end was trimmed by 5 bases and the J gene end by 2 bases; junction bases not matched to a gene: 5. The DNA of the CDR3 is TGTGCCAGCAGCCCAGGACAGGCTAACACCGGGGAGCTGTTTTTT. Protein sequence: CASSPGQANTGELFF.

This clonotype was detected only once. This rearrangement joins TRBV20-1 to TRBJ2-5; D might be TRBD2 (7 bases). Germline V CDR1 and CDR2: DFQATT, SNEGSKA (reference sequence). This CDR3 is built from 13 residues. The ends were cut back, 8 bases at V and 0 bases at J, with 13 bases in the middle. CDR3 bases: TGCAGTAAAGGGGGGGGCCACCAAGAGACCCAGTACTTC. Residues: CSKGGGHQETQYF.

Here the CDR3 reads CASSLRGLTEAFF. CDR3 in DNA: TGTGCCAGCAGTCTCAGGGGTTTAACTGAAGCTTTCTTT. The chain has TRBV12-3 or TRBV12-4 and TRBJ1-1, with D possibly TRBD1 on 6 matching bases. The V end was cut by 5 bases, the J end by 5 bases, with 12 bases between. The CDR3 has 13 amino acids.

This CDR3 is CASREVGTGAYNEQFF. The CDR3 DNA follows: TGTGCCAGCAGAGAAGTCGGGACTGGCGCCTACAATGAGCAGTTCTTC. The V call is TRBV7-9, the J call TRBJ2-1, with D tentatively TRBD2 (6 bases). Trimming removed 6 bases at V and 2 bases at J, with 17 bases between. The CDR3 runs to 16 residues. The germline V gene has CDR1 SEHNR and CDR2 FQNEAQ (reference sequence).

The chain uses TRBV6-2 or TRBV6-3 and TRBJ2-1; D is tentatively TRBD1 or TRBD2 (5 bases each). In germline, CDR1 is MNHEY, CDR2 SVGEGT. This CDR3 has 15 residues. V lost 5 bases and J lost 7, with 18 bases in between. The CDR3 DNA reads TGTGCCAGCAGTGTAACCGGGACCGGTGGGAATGAGCAGTTCTTC. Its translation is CASSVTGTGGNEQFF.